These 16 T cell receptor beta chains originate from one sample sequenced in a study of blood T cell repertoires in COVID-19. Measured with immunoSEQ multiplex PCR; TCRdb has only the in-frame clones, and not every one. The data show a few hundred thousand clones, approximately 80% seen once. Specimen: peripheral blood. The receptors stem from an elderly woman with COVID-19, enrolled during active disease.

The chain has TRBV7-2 and TRBJ1-4, with TRBD1 as a possible D gene (5 bases). This CDR3 is 14 amino acids long. V lost 5 bases and J lost 3, with 10 bases in between. Per the germline V gene, CDR1 is SGHTA and CDR2 is FQGNSA. The CDR3 here is CASSPGLPNEKLFF. The CDR3 coding sequence is TGTGCCAGCAGCCCGGGACTTCCTAATGAAAAACTGTTTTTT.

V and J are TRBV13 and TRBJ2-1, with D perhaps matching TRBD2 (6 bases). CDR3 size: 16 residues. Germline-derived CDR1 and CDR2 are PRHDT and FYEKMQ (reference sequence). V lost 3 bases to trimming and J lost 0 bases, with 12 bases between them. The CDR3 bases are TGTGCCAGCAGCTTCACCGGGACTTTCTCCTACAATGAGCAGTTCTTC. Translating it yields CASSFTGTFSYNEQFF.

The CDR3 sequence is CASSQDGPGDSPPYVLTF. The DNA for the CDR3 is TGCGCCAGCAGCCAAGACGGTCCCGGGGACAGCCCCCCATATGTCCTGACTTTC. The chain joins TRBV4-1 to TRBJ2-6; TRBD1 aligns across 7 bases. Germline CDR1 is MGHRA and CDR2 is YSYEKL. V was pared by 0 bases and J by 13 bases, with 18 bases of the junction left unmatched. This CDR3 region has 18 residues.

This chain uses TRBV5-1 with TRBJ2-3; 11 bases line up with TRBD2. The V segment lost 1 base and the J segment 3 bases; nucleotides outside the gene matches: 10. CDR1 SGHRS and CDR2 YFSETQ come from the germline V gene. The CDR3 sequence is 18 residues long. The CDR3 sequence is CASSLFSGGAGRTDTQYF. The DNA for the CDR3 is TGCGCCAGCAGCTTGTTTAGCGGGGGGGCCGGGAGGACAGATACGCAGTATTTT.

The chain employs TRBV5-4 and TRBJ1-1; 7 bases are a match to TRBD1. The CDR3 runs 16 residues. Germline CDR1 SGHNT, CDR2 YYREEE (reference sequence). With 0 bases clipped from V and 4 bases from J, the junction kept 9 bases outside the gene matches. CDR3 protein: CASSLGQGGMVTEAFF. The DNA for the CDR3 is TGTGCCAGCAGCTTGGGACAGGGCGGAATGGTCACTGAAGCTTTCTTT.

The V call is TRBV5-1, the J call TRBJ2-7; TRBD1 matches at 7 bases. CDR1 SGHRS and CDR2 YFSETQ come from the germline V gene. The V gene end was trimmed by 4 bases and the J gene end by 3 bases; junction bases not matched to a gene: 10. CDR3 length: 15 residues. The chain's CDR3 is CASSRQGHYGYEQYF. The CDR3 nucleotides read TGCGCCAGCAGCAGACAGGGACATTACGGCTACGAGCAGTACTTC.

This clone was seen a handful of times. This chain joins TRBV2 and TRBJ1-6; D uncertain. This CDR3 comprises 14 residues. V was cut by 8 bases and J by 7 bases, with 15 bases left in between. Germline-derived CDR1 and CDR2 are SNHLY and FYNNEI. The CDR3 sequence: CASSALTGNSPLHF. The CDR3 DNA reads TGTGCCAGCTCGGCGCTCACGGGGAATTCACCCCTCCACTTT.

The rearrangement uses TRBV29-1 and TRBJ2-1; D perhaps matches TRBD2 (6 bases). The CDR3 sequence is 13 residues long. From germline, CDR1 is SQVTM and CDR2 ANQGSEA. Trimming stripped 3 bases from V and 0 bases from J, with 6 bases between. The CDR3 coding sequence is TGCAGCGTTGACGGGAGCTCCTACAATGAGCAGTTCTTC. This encodes CSVDGSSYNEQFF.

The chain carries TRBV30 and TRBJ1-5; D unresolved. CDR1 GTSNPN and CDR2 SVGIG come from the germline V gene (reference sequence). Trimming shortened V by 0 bases and J by 3 bases, and 12 bases separated the two germline ends. The CDR3 has 15 amino acids. In DNA form, the CDR3 reads TGTGCCTGGAGTGTACCCGGGTCACTCAATCAGCCCCAGCATTTT. As protein: CAWSVPGSLNQPQHF.

The genes are TRBV7-9 and TRBJ1-4; D is uncertain. The CDR3 is 12 amino acids. Germline CDR1 and CDR2: SEHNR and FQNEAQ (reference sequence). Between the trimmed V and J ends, which lost 2 bases and 8 bases, there was a span of 6 bases. CDR3 protein: CASSLLEEKLFF. The CDR3, as DNA: TGTGCCAGCAGCTTATTGGAGGAAAAACTGTTTTTT.

The chain joins TRBV11-2 to TRBJ2-1; 8 nucleotides line up with TRBD2. CDR3 length equals 15 residues. The V and J ends lost 5 bases and 3 bases, in that order; junction bases with no gene match: 6. Germline CDR1 SGHAT, CDR2 FQNNGV. The CDR3 reads CASSPRGGLYNEQFF. The DNA for the CDR3 is TGTGCCAGCAGCCCTCGGGGGGGCCTCTACAATGAGCAGTTCTTC.

The gene calls are TRBV5-1 and TRBJ1-5; D not resolved. The CDR3 totals 15 residues. V dropped 4 bases and J dropped 0 bases, with 11 bases sitting between them. CDR1 is SGHRS, CDR2 YFSETQ, per germline. CDR3 loop: CASSANGDSNQPQHF. As DNA, the CDR3 is TGCGCCAGCAGCGCAAACGGGGATAGCAATCAGCCCCAGCATTTT.

The chain couples TRBV19 to TRBJ1-1; the D is unclear. Between the trimmed V and J ends, which lost 6 bases and 3 bases, there was a span of 14 bases. The CDR3 spans 14 residues. CDR1 and CDR2 from the germline V gene are LNHDA and SQIVND (reference sequence). CDR3 sequence (DNA): TGTGCCAGTAGGAATTTAGCGCATTACACTGAAGCTTTCTTT. Translating it yields CASRNLAHYTEAFF.

V gene TRBV5-1 combines with J gene TRBJ2-7; possible D gene TRBD2, 7 bases. This CDR3 has 16 amino acids. The ends were cut back, 4 bases at V and 0 bases at J, with 17 bases in the middle. Per the germline V gene, CDR1 is SGHRS and CDR2 is YFSETQ. The CDR3 here is CASSPLQGGSSYEQYV. CDR3 sequence (DNA): TGCGCCAGCAGCCCCCTACAGGGCGGGAGCTCCTACGAGCAGTACGTC.

The rearrangement uses TRBV18 and TRBJ2-3, with D unclear. V was cut by 2 bases and J by 3 bases, with 9 bases left in between. There are 14 residues in the CDR3. CDR1 and CDR2 from the germline V gene are KGHSH and LQKENI. The DNA for the CDR3 is TGTGCCAGCTCACCAGTAACAACAACAGATACGCAGTATTTT. Translated: CASSPVTTTDTQYF.

The chain is built from TRBV5-1 and TRBJ2-1; D unclear. From germline, CDR1 is SGHRS and CDR2 YFSETQ. This CDR3 contains 12 residues. V lost 2 bases to trimming and J lost 6 bases, with 6 bases between them. In nucleotides, the CDR3 is TGCGCCAGCAGCTTTTCCAGCAATGAGCAGTTCTTC. It is translated as CASSFSSNEQFF. Full variable domain (rest looked up from reference TRBV5-1 and TRBJ2-1): KAGVTQTPRYLIKTRGQQVTLSCSPISGHRSVSWYQQTPGQGLQFLFEYFSETQRNKGNFPGRFSGRQFSNSRSEMNVSTLELGDSALYLCASSFSSNEQFFGPGTRLTVL.